The 30 T cell receptor beta chains below all came from one sample that was sequenced in a study of shared clonotypes between healthy human individuals (dated by TCRdb to 2020 to 2022). Library preparation used the immunoSEQ multiplex PCR assay. This is the immuneACCESS table as TCRdb keeps it, with only in-frame sequences that have V and J called. A part of the clones is gone; compared with another copy, unresolved V genes explain less than half, and the rest is unexplained. The sample contains approximately 2.5 million clones, around nine tenths of them found a single time. The top ten clones comprise around 0.15% of the sample. Specimen: naive CD4+ T cells sorted from blood. The sample's cell subset or site label is to be understood as: CD45RA+ positively selected. The source is a man aged 18 to 35 in good health.

V is TRBV30 and J is TRBJ1-3, with 11 bases identical to TRBD1. After removal of 4 bases from V and 7 bases from J, the junction contained 3 bases not matched to a gene. CDR3 length: 13 residues. The germline V gene encodes CDR1 GTSNPN and CDR2 SVGIG (reference sequence). The CDR3: CAWTRDRGNTIYF. CDR3 in DNA: TGTGCCTGGACCAGGGACAGGGGGAACACCATATATTTT.

The rearrangement uses TRBV9 and TRBJ2-6, with 9 bases that match TRBD1. Looked up from germline, CDR1 is SGDLS and CDR2 is YYNGEE. After removal of 3 bases from V and 3 bases from J, the junction contained 1 base not matched to a gene. The CDR3 has 15 amino acids. This CDR3 is CASSDRGLGANVLTF. DNA of the CDR3: TGTGCCAGCAGCGACAGGGGGCTTGGGGCCAACGTCCTGACTTTC.

On this clone: One junction end does not reproduce the germline sequence, and a read error may be involved. J is TRBJ1-1 and V is TRBV6-5, with a possible D match to TRBD1 (6 bases). The germline CDR1 and CDR2 sequences are MNHEY and SVGAGI. The CDR3 spans 13 residues. The CDR3 bases are TGTGCAAGCAAAGGGGGTACGAACACTGAAGCTTTCTTT. Translation: CASKGGTNTEAFF.

In its sample, this clone was seen once. The gene calls are TRBV2 and TRBJ2-4; no reliable D call. CDR1 is SNHLY and CDR2 is FYNNEI in the germline V gene. The CDR3 spans 16 residues. V lost 1 base, J lost 0 bases, and 10 bases lay in between. CDR3 protein: CASSEEILIAKNIQYF. The CDR3 coding sequence is TGTGCCAGCAGTGAAGAGATTCTTATAGCCAAAAACATTCAGTACTTC.

The chain has TRBV13 and TRBJ1-5; unclear D gene. The V gene's germline CDR1 is PRHDT and CDR2 FYEKMQ (reference sequence). The CDR3 has 14 amino acids. V was trimmed by 6 bases and J by 3 bases, leaving 12 bases between them. This chain's CDR3 is CASSRSRANQPQHF. CDR3 in DNA: TGTGCCAGCAGTCGGTCCAGAGCCAATCAGCCCCAGCATTTT.

This clone was picked up a small number of times. The V and J genes are TRBV10-3 and TRBJ1-1; no firm D call. Trimming stripped 7 bases from V and 1 base from J, with 16 bases between. The V gene's germline CDR1 is ENHRY and CDR2 SYGVKD. The CDR3 is 15 amino acids. The CDR3 sequence: CAIKEAPTPNTEAFF. The CDR3 DNA reads as TGTGCCATCAAAGAGGCCCCGACACCGAACACTGAAGCTTTCTTT.

The CDR3 region has the DNA TGTGCCAGCAGTTTTTTAACTTGGAACACTGAAGCTTTCTTT. Amino acid sequence: CASSFLTWNTEAFF. This chain links TRBV6-6 with TRBJ1-1; D is unresolved. In germline, CDR1 is MNHNY, CDR2 SVGAGI (reference sequence). CDR3 length: 14 amino acids. The ends were cut back, 4 bases at V and 1 base at J, with 10 bases in the middle.

This clone has only a few counts. V usage is TRBV19 and J usage is TRBJ1-2; D is uncertain. V dropped 5 bases and J dropped 8 bases, with 18 bases sitting between them. CDR1 is LNHDA, CDR2 SQIVND, per germline (reference sequence). The CDR3 consists of 14 residues. The CDR3 DNA reads as TGTGCCAGTAGTTTCCAGGATCTCCCTAAGGGCTACACCTTC. Translation gives CASSFQDLPKGYTF. The entire variable domain, with the rest obtained from reference TRBV19 and TRBJ1-2, is as follows: DGGITQSPKYLFRKEGQNVTLSCEQNLNHDAMYWYRQDPGQGLRLIYYSQIVNDFQKGDIAEGYSVSREKKESFPLTVTSAQKNPTAFYLCASSFQDLPKGYTFGSGTRLTVV.

The V gene is TRBV7-9, the J gene TRBJ2-7, with 8 bases aligning to TRBD1. The CDR3 is 14 residues long. Trimming cost V 6 bases and J 7 bases; bases outside gene matches: 11. Germline V gene sequence: CDR1 SEHNR, CDR2 FQNEAQ (reference sequence). As DNA, the CDR3 is TGTGCCAGCAGGGACTCCGGACAGGGAGGAGAGCAGTACTTC. This sequence encodes CASRDSGQGGEQYF.

This clone was counted once. This CDR3 is also generated by other DNA sequences in the sample. The chain is built from TRBV28 and TRBJ1-5; no reliable D call. Germline lookup yields CDR1 MDHEN and CDR2 SYDVKM. V was shortened by 2 bases and J by 4 bases, with 9 bases between the two germline ends. The CDR3 loop spans 14 amino acids. The CDR3 region is CASSLVGSNQPQHF. The CDR3 coding sequence is TGTGCCAGCAGTTTAGTCGGCAGTAATCAGCCCCAGCATTTT.

The chain carries TRBV11-1 and TRBJ2-7, with D hard to call. The CDR3 spans 14 residues. The V gene's germline CDR1 is SGHAT and CDR2 FQDESV (reference sequence). V shed 1 base and J shed 2 bases, with 9 bases lying between them. CDR3 protein: CASSLDGRTYEQYF. In DNA form, the CDR3 reads TGTGCCAGCAGCTTAGATGGCAGAACCTACGAGCAGTACTTC.

Concerning this clone: This CDR3 is also generated by other DNA sequences in the sample. The V call is TRBV6-5, the J call TRBJ1-1, with 7 bases fitting TRBD1. Per germline, CDR1 MNHEY and CDR2 SVGAGI. Trimming cost V 9 bases and J 2 bases; bases outside gene matches: 6. This CDR3 has 13 residues. The DNA for the CDR3 is TGTGCCAGTCGGAGACAGGGAAACACTGAAGCTTTCTTT. Translation gives CASRRQGNTEAFF.

The V and J genes are TRBV6-1 and TRBJ1-1; possibly TRBD1 for D (5 bases). V was shortened by 5 bases and J by 6 bases, with 13 bases between the two germline ends. The CDR3 totals 13 residues. Germline CDR1 is MNHNS and CDR2 is SASEGT. The CDR3 DNA is TGTGCCAGCAGTTGGGACTCGAGGGCTGAAGCTTTCTTT. This codes for CASSWDSRAEAFF.

The chain has TRBV11-2 and TRBJ1-1, with D possibly matching TRBD1 (5 bases). Germline V CDR1 and CDR2: SGHAT, FQNNGV. V was shortened by 5 bases and J by 5 bases, with 12 bases between the two germline ends. The CDR3 has 13 residues. CDR3 nucleotides: TGTGCCAGCAGCGGGGCCCCAGGGACTGAAGCTTTCTTT. Its protein is CASSGAPGTEAFF. Together with reference TRBV11-2 and TRBJ1-1, the CDR3 gives the full variable domain: EAGVAQSPRYKIIEKRQSVAFWCNPISGHATLYWYQQILGQGPKLLIQFQNNGVVDDSQLPKDRFSAERLKGVDSTLKIQPAKLEDSAVYLCASSGAPGTEAFFGQGTRLTVV.

A word on this clone: Other nucleotide sequences in the sample specify the same CDR3. The rearrangement links TRBV18 to TRBJ1-3, with D possibly matching TRBD1 (5 bases). The germline gives CDR1 KGHSH, CDR2 LQKENI. The CDR3 length is 15 residues. V was cut by 2 bases and J by 0 bases, with 8 bases left in between. CDR3: CASSPGTYSGNTIYF. The DNA for the CDR3 is TGTGCCAGCTCACCAGGGACTTACTCTGGAAACACCATATATTTT.

This clone was counted a single time. The rearrangement links TRBV2 to TRBJ1-4, with 7 positions matching TRBD1. The V gene's germline CDR1 is SNHLY and CDR2 FYNNEI. This CDR3 is built from 18 residues. V was clipped by 5 bases and J by 8 bases; unmatched bases: 20. The CDR3 is CASSSTNRGNLNGEKLFF. CDR3 nucleotide sequence: TGTGCCAGCAGTTCAACTAACAGGGGAAATTTGAATGGGGAAAAACTGTTTTTT.

V is TRBV7-9 and J is TRBJ1-3; D is unresolved. CDR3 length: 14 amino acids. V lost 1 base, J lost 4 bases, and 8 bases lay in between. From germline, CDR1 is SEHNR and CDR2 FQNEAQ (reference sequence). The CDR3 DNA follows: TGTGCCAGCAGCTTAGAGACGGTCGGAAACACCATATATTTT. This gives the protein CASSLETVGNTIYF.

The chain is built from TRBV6-6 and TRBJ1-5, with D unclear. The CDR3 sequence is 13 residues long. The V end lost 7 bases, the J end lost 0 bases, and 7 bases lay between the germline ends. Germline V gives CDR1 MNHNY, CDR2 SVGAGI (reference sequence). The CDR3 region is CASIGYSNQPQHF. In DNA, the CDR3 is TGTGCCAGCATAGGATATAGCAATCAGCCCCAGCATTTT.

The chain recombines TRBV7-3 with TRBJ1-1, with D perhaps TRBD1 (5 bases). The CDR3 length is 13 residues. From germline, CDR1 is SGHTA and CDR2 FQGTGA. The germline V and J ends were trimmed by 5 bases and 1 base, with 8 bases remaining between them. The CDR3 bases are TGTGCCAGCAGCGACGGACAGAACACTGAAGCTTTCTTT. Protein: CASSDGQNTEAFF. The full variable domain, its missing parts supplied by reference TRBV7-3 and TRBJ1-1, is GAGVSQTPSNKVTEKGKYVELRCDPISGHTALYWYRQSLGQGPEFLIYFQGTGAADDSGLPNDRFFAVRPEGSVSTLKIQRTERGDSAVYLCASSDGQNTEAFFGQGTRLTVV.

V usage is TRBV9 and J usage is TRBJ2-3; D is undetermined. Per germline, CDR1 SGDLS and CDR2 YYNGEE. Between the trimmed V and J ends, which lost 0 bases and 2 bases, there was a span of 10 bases. The CDR3 is made up of 15 amino acids. The CDR3 here is CASSVGRQYTDTQYF. The CDR3 bases are TGTGCCAGCAGCGTAGGGCGACAATACACAGATACGCAGTATTTT.

The V gene is TRBV2, the J gene TRBJ2-3, with D perhaps matching TRBD1 (6 bases). The length of the CDR3 is 14 residues. From germline, CDR1 is SNHLY and CDR2 FYNNEI. V lost 6 bases and J 2 bases, leaving 12 bases between the germline ends. The CDR3 loop reads CASRNRQDTDTQYF. CDR3 coding DNA: TGTGCCAGCAGAAACCGACAGGACACAGATACGCAGTATTTT.

The V call is TRBV11-2, the J call TRBJ2-7, with D maybe TRBD1 (6 bases). This CDR3 contains 17 residues. Germline values: CDR1 SGHAT, CDR2 FQNNGV. The V end was cut by 1 base, the J end by 1 base, with 17 bases between. DNA of the CDR3: TGTGCCAGCAGCTTAGGGGCCGCAACAGGGAAGTCCTACGAGCAGTACTTC. This codes for CASSLGAATGKSYEQYF.

The chain joins TRBV18 to TRBJ2-5, with D unclear. CDR1 is KGHSH, CDR2 LQKENI, per germline. Trimming left V 4 bases short and J 9 bases short, with 24 bases between. CDR3 length equals 16 residues. CDR3 region: CASSHGKGLPGEAQYF. In nucleotides, the CDR3 is TGTGCCAGCTCACACGGAAAAGGTCTCCCCGGTGAGGCCCAGTACTTC.

The genes are TRBV7-9 and TRBJ2-1; TRBD2 aligns across 13 bases. Germline CDR1 and CDR2: SEHNR and FQNEAQ (reference sequence). This CDR3 contains 16 residues. Trimming took 5 bases from V and 6 from J; bases not matched to a gene: 7. The CDR3 region has the DNA TGTGCCAGCAGCGGCTCGTGGACTAGCGGGAGCAATGAGCAGTTCTTC. This codes for CASSGSWTSGSNEQFF.

The chain is built from TRBV5-6 and TRBJ1-2; D unresolved. Germline V gives CDR1 SGHDT, CDR2 YYEEEE. The CDR3 length is 13 residues. The germline V and J ends were trimmed by 5 bases and 1 base, with 9 bases remaining between them. CDR3 residues: CASRPFGNYGYTF. The CDR3 DNA reads as TGTGCCAGCAGACCTTTCGGTAACTATGGCTACACCTTC. The full variable domain, in which reference TRBV5-6 and TRBJ1-2 provide the parts outside the CDR3, is DAGVTQSPTHLIKTRGQQVTLRCSPKSGHDTVSWYQQALGQGPQFIFQYYEEEERQRGNFPDRFSGHQFPNYSSELNVNALLLGDSALYLCASRPFGNYGYTFGSGTRLTVV.

A remark on this clone: Other DNA sequences in the same sample also yield this CDR3. The V call is TRBV18, the J call TRBJ2-1; D not resolved. The V and J ends lost 6 bases and 6 bases respectively, with 12 bases between them. The CDR3 has 13 residues. Germline V CDR1 and CDR2: KGHSH, LQKENI. CDR3: CASSPPARNEQFF. The CDR3 nucleotides are TGTGCCAGCTCCCCTCCCGCTCGCAATGAGCAGTTCTTC.

The V gene is TRBV4-1, the J gene TRBJ2-3; 7 positions match TRBD2. The germline V gene encodes CDR1 MGHRA and CDR2 YSYEKL. The junction had 12 bases not matched to a gene; V was cut back by 3 bases and J by 6 bases. The CDR3 spans 16 residues. CDR3 coding DNA: TGCGCCAGCAGCCACCCATCCGCGGGAGCGCGGGATACGCAGTATTTT. Translated: CASSHPSAGARDTQYF.

V and J are TRBV11-2 and TRBJ2-1; D is unclear. V lost 5 bases and J lost 7, with 18 bases in between. Germline lookup yields CDR1 SGHAT and CDR2 FQNNGV. The CDR3 loop spans 15 amino acids. CDR3 sequence reads: CASSPTHSWGNEQFF. The CDR3 region has the DNA TGTGCCAGCAGCCCTACGCACAGTTGGGGAAATGAGCAGTTCTTC.

The CDR3 is CASSVLSQFNYGYTF. The CDR3 coding sequence is TGTGCCAGCAGCGTACTATCACAGTTTAACTATGGCTACACCTTC. The chain couples TRBV9 to TRBJ1-2; D gene uncertain. Germline V gene data show CDR1 as SGDLS and CDR2 as YYNGEE. This CDR3 comprises 15 residues. V was shortened by 1 base and J by 1 base, with 11 bases between the two germline ends.

The chain has TRBV2 and TRBJ2-7; TRBD2 aligns across 13 bases. Per the germline V gene, CDR1 is SNHLY and CDR2 is FYNNEI. Trimming cost V 8 bases and J 4 bases; bases outside gene matches: 5. The CDR3 covers 14 residues. In nucleotides, the CDR3 is TGTGCCAGCTCGGGACTAGCGGGGTTATACGAGCAGTACTTC. Protein: CASSGLAGLYEQYF.